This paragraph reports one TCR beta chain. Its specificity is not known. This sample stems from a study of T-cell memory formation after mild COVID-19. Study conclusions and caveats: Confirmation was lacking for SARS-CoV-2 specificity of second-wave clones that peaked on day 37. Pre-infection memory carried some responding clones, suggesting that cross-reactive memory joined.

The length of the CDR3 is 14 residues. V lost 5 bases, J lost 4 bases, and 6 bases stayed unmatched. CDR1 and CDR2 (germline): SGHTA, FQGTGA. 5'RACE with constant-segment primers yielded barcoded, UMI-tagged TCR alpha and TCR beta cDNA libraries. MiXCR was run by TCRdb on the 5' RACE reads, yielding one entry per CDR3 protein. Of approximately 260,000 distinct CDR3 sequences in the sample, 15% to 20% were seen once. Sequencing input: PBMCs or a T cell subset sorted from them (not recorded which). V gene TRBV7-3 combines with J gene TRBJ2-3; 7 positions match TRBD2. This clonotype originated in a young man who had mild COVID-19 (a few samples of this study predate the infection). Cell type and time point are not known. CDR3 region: CASSTGLVPDTQYF. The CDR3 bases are TGTGCCAGCAGCACCGGACTAGTCCCAGATACGCAGTATTTT. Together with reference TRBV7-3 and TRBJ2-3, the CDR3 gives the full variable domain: GAGVSQTPSNKVTEKGKYVELRCDPISGHTALYWYRQSLGQGPEFLIYFQGTGAADDSGLPNDRFFAVRPEGSVSTLKIQRTERGDSAVYLCASSTGLVPDTQYFGPGTRLTVL.